This T cell receptor (beta chain) was recorded in a study of blood T cell repertoires in COVID-19. For the study at large: In each case, the material was cDNA or gDNA derived from T cells, B-cell-depleted T cells, or PBMCs.

This clone has a single count. TCRdb keeps only in-frame clones here, not all; method: immunoSEQ multiplex PCR. The sample holds about 240,000 clones; more than 75% are singletons and the top ten take roughly 3.1%. Assignments of participants to cohorts depended upon their own reported clinical history. The germline V and J ends were trimmed by 8 bases and 1 base, with 9 bases remaining between them. This CDR3 is built from 12 residues. In germline, CDR1 is LNHDA, CDR2 SQIVND (reference sequence). J is TRBJ2-7 and V is TRBV19, with D possibly being TRBD1 (6 bases). This clonotype was sampled from a woman aged 40-49 years with acute COVID-19. The sequencing sample was made of PBMCs or T cells enriched from blood (not recorded which). CDR3 in amino acids: CASSTGSYEQYF. CDR3 nucleotides: TGTGCCAGTTCTACAGGGTCCTACGAGCAGTACTTC.